These 19 T cell receptor beta chains were sequenced from one sample in a study of T cell responses to AZD1222 COVID-19 vaccine. The method was immunoSEQ multiplex PCR; TCRdb's version includes in-frame clones alone and lacks a portion of them. This sample has some 180,000 clones; around nine tenths occur once, and the top ten carry over 1%. The sample consisted of peripheral blood, taken 28 days after the second AZD1222 dose. The receptor source for this set is an adult who received the AZD1222 COVID-19 vaccine.

The rearrangement joins TRBV27 to TRBJ1-2; possible D gene TRBD1, 6 bases. This CDR3 is 16 amino acids long. The V gene's germline CDR1 is MNHEY and CDR2 SMNVEV (reference sequence). Trimming cost V 6 bases and J 2 bases, with 19 bases left between them. The CDR3 sequence: CASSQTLGAGNYGYTF. Written as DNA, the CDR3 is TGTGCCAGCAGCCAAACCTTGGGGGCGGGGAACTATGGCTACACCTTC.

V and J are TRBV19 and TRBJ1-1, with a possible D match to TRBD1 (5 bases). The V and J ends lost 9 bases and 1 base respectively, with 12 bases between them. Looked up from germline, CDR1 is LNHDA and CDR2 is SQIVND (reference sequence). This CDR3 has 13 residues. CDR3: CASKSTANTEAFF. The CDR3 nucleotides are TGTGCCAGCAAATCGACAGCGAACACTGAAGCTTTCTTT.

The gene calls are TRBV7-2 and TRBJ1-1; unclear D gene. This CDR3 comprises 15 residues. Trimming left V 5 bases short and J 1 base short, with 14 bases between. Germline CDR1 and CDR2: SGHTA and FQGNSA. Here the CDR3 DNA reads TGTGCCAGCAGCCCTAACCGGGTCAAGAACACTGAAGCTTTCTTT. It is translated as CASSPNRVKNTEAFF.

About this clone: At one boundary the junction diverges from the germline segment, which might be a read error. V and J are TRBV2 and TRBJ2-5; D gene unclear. Germline V gene sequence: CDR1 SNHLY, CDR2 FYNNEI. The CDR3 is made up of 10 amino acids. The chain's CDR3 is CASREETQYF. CDR3 bases: TGTGCCAGCAGGGAAGAGACCCAGTACTTC.

This clone was detected once. The rearrangement uses TRBV6-5 and TRBJ2-7; 9 bases fit TRBD1. Germline-derived CDR1 and CDR2 are MNHEY and SVGAGI. Germline trimming cut 0 bases from V and 5 bases from J; bases unmatched to any gene: 5. The CDR3 runs 15 residues. In DNA, the CDR3 is TGTGCCAGCAGTTACTCGACAGGGGGAGGGAACGAGCAGTACTTC. This gives the protein CASSYSTGGGNEQYF.

The chain recombines TRBV11-2 with TRBJ2-7, with a possible D match to TRBD2 (5 bases). The CDR3 consists of 14 residues. The V gene lost 0 bases and the J gene lost 10 bases, with 16 bases spanning the gap. CDR1 SGHAT and CDR2 FQNNGV come from the germline V gene. The CDR3 sequence is CASSLEADWLRQYF. Here the CDR3 DNA reads TGTGCCAGCAGCTTAGAGGCGGACTGGCTTAGACAGTACTTC. The full variable domain, rest sourced from reference TRBV11-2 and TRBJ2-7, is EAGVAQSPRYKIIEKRQSVAFWCNPISGHATLYWYQQILGQGPKLLIQFQNNGVVDDSQLPKDRFSAERLKGVDSTLKIQPAKLEDSAVYLCASSLEADWLRQYFGPGTRLTVT.

The rearrangement joins TRBV2 to TRBJ1-5; 7 nucleotides align to TRBD1. This CDR3 is 13 amino acids long. Germline values: CDR1 SNHLY, CDR2 FYNNEI. The V and J ends lost 8 bases and 6 bases, in that order; junction bases with no gene match: 7. The CDR3 protein is CASHRGLSQPQHF. CDR3 DNA sequence: TGTGCCAGCCACAGGGGATTGAGTCAGCCCCAGCATTTT.

The chain recombines TRBV19 with TRBJ1-2; D is unresolved. The germline V gene has CDR1 LNHDA and CDR2 SQIVND (reference sequence). V lost 2 bases, J lost 3 bases, and 7 bases lay in between. This CDR3 is 13 amino acids long. The CDR3 DNA sequence: TGTGCCAGTAGTATAAAGAGGGACTATGGCTACACCTTC. Its translation is CASSIKRDYGYTF. Filled out from reference TRBV19 and TRBJ1-2, the complete variable domain reads DGGITQSPKYLFRKEGQNVTLSCEQNLNHDAMYWYRQDPGQGLRLIYYSQIVNDFQKGDIAEGYSVSREKKESFPLTVTSAQKNPTAFYLCASSIKRDYGYTFGSGTRLTVV.

The V gene is TRBV6-5, the J gene TRBJ2-5, with D perhaps TRBD1 (5 bases). Trimming pared 4 bases from V and 5 bases from J, leaving 11 bases between. The CDR3 contains 13 residues. The germline V gene has CDR1 MNHEY and CDR2 SVGAGI. The CDR3 here is CASSSDSWETQYF. The CDR3 bases are TGTGCCAGCAGTTCCGACAGTTGGGAGACCCAGTACTTC.

The chain employs TRBV6-5 and TRBJ1-5; D uncertain. V was shortened by 6 bases and J by 0 bases, with 6 bases between the two germline ends. The germline V gene encodes CDR1 MNHEY and CDR2 SVGAGI. The CDR3 has 13 residues. CDR3 protein: CASSLNSNQPQHF. In nucleotides, the CDR3 is TGTGCCAGCAGCTTAAATAGCAATCAGCCCCAGCATTTT.

The chain recombines TRBV2 with TRBJ1-2, with 8 bases aligning to TRBD1. V was clipped by 6 bases and J by 7 bases; unmatched bases: 7. The germline V gene encodes CDR1 SNHLY and CDR2 FYNNEI. The CDR3 runs to 13 residues. In DNA, the CDR3 is TGTGCCAGCAGACAGGGGGAAGTGGGTGGCTACACCTTC. Its translation: CASRQGEVGGYTF.

The chain carries TRBV2 and TRBJ2-4, with D possibly TRBD2 on 6 matching bases. The V gene lost 4 bases and the J gene lost 8 bases, with 12 bases spanning the gap. Per the germline V gene, CDR1 is SNHLY and CDR2 is FYNNEI. CDR3 length: 13 residues. The CDR3 here is CASSVAGFDIQYF. DNA for the CDR3: TGTGCCAGCAGTGTGGCGGGGTTCGACATTCAGTACTTC.

V and J are TRBV4-1 and TRBJ2-1; D might be TRBD1 (6 bases). This CDR3 is built from 15 residues. Germline CDR1 MGHRA, CDR2 YSYEKL. Trimming stripped 4 bases from V and 5 bases from J, with 15 bases between. This chain's CDR3 is CASSPFRDIHNEQFF. As DNA, the CDR3 is TGCGCCAGCAGCCCATTCCGGGACATCCACAATGAGCAGTTCTTC.

J is TRBJ2-5 and V is TRBV5-1; 8 nucleotides agree with TRBD2. Germline V gene sequence: CDR1 SGHRS, CDR2 YFSETQ. Trimming took 4 bases from V and 2 from J; bases not matched to a gene: 13. The CDR3 runs to 17 residues. This chain's CDR3 is CASSPPVGSGVQETQYF. CDR3 coding DNA: TGCGCCAGCAGCCCCCCCGTGGGTAGCGGGGTTCAAGAGACCCAGTACTTC. The whole variable domain, remainder taken from reference TRBV5-1 and TRBJ2-5, is KAGVTQTPRYLIKTRGQQVTLSCSPISGHRSVSWYQQTPGQGLQFLFEYFSETQRNKGNFPGRFSGRQFSNSRSEMNVSTLELGDSALYLCASSPPVGSGVQETQYFGPGTRLLVL.

J is TRBJ1-1 and V is TRBV30; 9 positions match TRBD1. Germline V gene data show CDR1 as GTSNPN and CDR2 as SVGIG (reference sequence). The CDR3 extends over 15 amino acids. With 2 bases clipped from V and 5 bases from J, the junction kept 9 bases outside the gene matches. CDR3 nucleotide sequence: TGTGCCTGGAGTCCCGGGACAGGGTTGGCGACTGAAGCTTTCTTT. Residues: CAWSPGTGLATEAFF.

The chain couples TRBV6-2 or TRBV6-3 to TRBJ1-2; D is perhaps TRBD1 (5 bases). Germline V gives CDR1 MNHEY, CDR2 SVGEGT. Trimming removed 3 bases from V and 3 bases from J, with 14 bases in between. The CDR3 runs 15 residues. The CDR3 loop is CASSYGDAPHYGYTF. The CDR3 nucleotides read TGTGCCAGCAGTTATGGGGACGCTCCCCACTATGGCTACACCTTC.

V gene TRBV18 combines with J gene TRBJ1-1, with D possibly matching TRBD1 (5 bases). Germline V gene lookup returns CDR1 KGHSH and CDR2 LQKENI. V lost 0 bases and J 3 bases, leaving 11 bases between the germline ends. The CDR3 spans 15 residues. DNA for the CDR3: TGTGCCAGCTCACCACCGAGGGGCGCGTACACTGAAGCTTTCTTT. Amino acids: CASSPPRGAYTEAFF.

The chain links TRBV19 to TRBJ1-6; 7 bases match TRBD1. This CDR3 contains 14 residues. The germline CDR1 and CDR2 sequences are LNHDA and SQIVND (reference sequence). Losses at the gene ends were 4 bases for V and 7 bases for J; bases not matched to a gene: 4. CDR3 in DNA: TGTGCCAGTAGTACCACAGGGGCAAATTCACCCCTCCACTTT. It is translated as CASSTTGANSPLHF.

V gene TRBV7-2 combines with J gene TRBJ2-3; D possibly matches TRBD1 or TRBD2 (5 bases each). CDR3 length: 18 residues. Trimming shortened V by 1 base and J by 3 bases, and 20 bases separated the two germline ends. CDR1 and CDR2 (germline): SGHTA, FQGNSA. This chain's CDR3 is CASSLVPLGSWGTDTQYF. The CDR3 DNA follows: TGTGCCAGCAGCTTAGTTCCCCTAGGGTCGTGGGGGACAGATACGCAGTATTTT.